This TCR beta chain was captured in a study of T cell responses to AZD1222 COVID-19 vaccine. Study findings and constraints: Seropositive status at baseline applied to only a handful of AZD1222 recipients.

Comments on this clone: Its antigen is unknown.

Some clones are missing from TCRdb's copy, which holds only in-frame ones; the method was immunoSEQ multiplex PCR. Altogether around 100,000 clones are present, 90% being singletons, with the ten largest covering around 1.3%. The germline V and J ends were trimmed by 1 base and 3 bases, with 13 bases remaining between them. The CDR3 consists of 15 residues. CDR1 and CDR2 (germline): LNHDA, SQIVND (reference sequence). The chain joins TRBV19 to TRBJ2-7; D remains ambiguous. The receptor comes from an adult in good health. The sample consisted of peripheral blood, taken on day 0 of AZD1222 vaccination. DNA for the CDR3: TGTGCCAGTAGTATAGGGCCAGGCGGTTACTACGAGCAGTACTTC. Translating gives CASSIGPGGYYEQYF.